Listed here are 16 T cell receptor beta chains from one sample, sequenced in a study of vaccination effects on CD4 cells after COVID-19. The culture ran for 10 to 11 days, and then CD4+ T cells were isolated. Data came from immunoSEQ multiplex PCR; TCRdb stores just in-frame clones and leaves some out. The profile covers approximately 37,000 clones, with under 85% appearing a single time and 3% taken by the ten largest. Their recognized antigens are unknown. The sample was CD4+ T cells from PBMCs cultured without peptide, taken before COVID-19 vaccination. The receptors stem from a human donor who received a COVID-19 vaccine.

The J gene is TRBJ1-3, the V gene TRBV10-3, with D hard to call. The CDR3 has 19 amino acids. Trimming took 0 bases from V and 0 from J, leaving 18 bases between them. Germline CDR1 and CDR2: ENHRY and SYGVKD. CDR3 DNA sequence: TGTGCCATCAGTGAGTCTCCGTTTGGGCCGGCTAGCTCTGGAAACACCATATATTTT. Translating it yields CAISESPFGPASSGNTIYF.

The chain carries TRBV5-1 and TRBJ2-3, with 10 bases that match TRBD2. Germline V lookup: CDR1 SGHRS, CDR2 YFSETQ. The CDR3 is 15 amino acids. J was trimmed by 4 bases and V by 5 bases; bases with no gene match: 7. The CDR3 region has the DNA TGCGCCAGCAGGCTAGCGGGGGCTTTATCAGATACGCAGTATTTT. Its protein is CASRLAGALSDTQYF. Using reference TRBV5-1 and TRBJ2-3 for the parts outside the CDR3, the full variable domain is KAGVTQTPRYLIKTRGQQVTLSCSPISGHRSVSWYQQTPGQGLQFLFEYFSETQRNKGNFPGRFSGRQFSNSRSEMNVSTLELGDSALYLCASRLAGALSDTQYFGPGTRLTVL.

The rearrangement links TRBV6-1 to TRBJ1-1; D uncertain. The CDR3 sequence is 13 residues long. Germline V gene sequence: CDR1 MNHNS, CDR2 SASEGT. Trimming removed 1 base from V and 1 base from J, with 4 bases in between. The CDR3 protein is CASSEGQNTEAFF. In nucleotides, the CDR3 is TGTGCCAGCAGTGAAGGACAGAACACTGAAGCTTTCTTT.

The rearrangement joins TRBV2 to TRBJ1-2; unclear D gene. CDR3 length: 12 residues. Germline V gene lookup returns CDR1 SNHLY and CDR2 FYNNEI. With 4 bases removed from V and 4 bases from J, the gap between germline ends came to 7 bases. The CDR3 here is CASSAQSYGYTF. CDR3 coding DNA: TGTGCCAGCAGTGCACAGTCCTATGGCTACACCTTC.

This chain uses TRBV19 with TRBJ2-3; D may match TRBD1 or TRBD2 (5 bases each). This CDR3 region has 17 residues. Germline V gene sequence: CDR1 LNHDA, CDR2 SQIVND (reference sequence). V shed 3 bases and J shed 0 bases, with 16 bases lying between them. CDR3 bases: TGTGCCAGTAGTATCGAAGGGAAGAGGGGTAGCACAGATACGCAGTATTTT. Its translation is CASSIEGKRGSTDTQYF.

This clone was found a few times. This rearrangement joins TRBV5-4 to TRBJ1-2; D is unresolved. Trimming left V 6 bases short and J 5 bases short, with 14 bases between. The CDR3 sequence is 13 residues long. The germline V gene has CDR1 SGHNT and CDR2 YYREEE (reference sequence). This CDR3 reads CASIPPGRYGYTF. CDR3 nucleotide sequence: TGTGCCAGCATCCCCCCCGGTCGGTATGGCTACACCTTC. The full variable domain, completed using reference TRBV5-4 and TRBJ1-2, is ETGVTQSPTHLIKTRGQQVTLRCSSQSGHNTVSWYQQALGQGPQFIFQYYREEENGRGNFPPRFSGLQFPNYSSELNVNALELDDSALYLCASIPPGRYGYTFGSGTRLTVV.

CDR3 in DNA: TGTGCCAGCAGCTACAGGGGGGTTCAGCCCCAGCATTTT. Translated, it gives CASSYRGVQPQHF. This chain links TRBV11-3 with TRBJ1-5; 8 bases are a match to TRBD1. Per the germline V gene, CDR1 is SGHNT and CDR2 is YENEEA. The CDR3 covers 13 residues. The trim removed 4 bases at V and 6 bases at J, leaving 2 bases unmatched.

The chain links TRBV6-5 to TRBJ2-2; D is unclear. Trimming took off 7 bases at V and 3 bases at J, with 6 bases between the two ends. Per germline, CDR1 MNHEY and CDR2 SVGAGI. The CDR3 is 12 amino acids. The CDR3 region has the DNA TGTGCCAGCACCGCGGACACCGGGGAGCTGTTTTTT. It yields the protein CASTADTGELFF.

This clone was counted once. The rearrangement uses TRBV3-1 (or the pseudogene TRBV3-2) and TRBJ2-3; 9 positions agree with TRBD2. This CDR3 has 15 amino acids. The trim removed 4 bases at V and 4 bases at J, leaving 6 bases unmatched. CDR1 and CDR2 (germline): LGHDT, YNNKEL (reference sequence). The CDR3 protein is CASSLAGVGADTQYF. CDR3 in DNA: TGTGCCAGCAGCCTAGCGGGAGTAGGGGCAGATACGCAGTATTTT.

This rearrangement joins TRBV30 to TRBJ1-1; 7 bases map to TRBD1. J was trimmed by 3 bases and V by 7 bases; bases with no gene match: 8. Per germline, CDR1 GTSNPN and CDR2 SVGIG (reference sequence). This CDR3 comprises 13 residues. CDR3 region: CAYYKGADTEAFF. The CDR3 DNA reads as TGTGCCTACTATAAGGGGGCGGACACTGAAGCTTTCTTT.

This chain connects TRBV5-5 to TRBJ1-2; possibly TRBD1 for D (5 bases). The CDR3 has 13 residues. Per the germline V gene, CDR1 is SGHKS and CDR2 is YYEKEE (reference sequence). V gave up 4 bases and J gave up 0 bases, with 7 bases separating them. DNA for the CDR3: TGTGCCAGCAGCCCGGACACTAACTATGGCTACACCTTC. Residues: CASSPDTNYGYTF.

This clone was recorded a few times. V gene TRBV5-1 combines with J gene TRBJ1-2; a possible D gene is TRBD1 (5 bases). The CDR3 totals 14 residues. Trimming stripped 5 bases from V and 0 bases from J, with 11 bases between. The germline V gene encodes CDR1 SGHRS and CDR2 YFSETQ. CDR3 sequence reads: CASSEETANYGYTF. In DNA, the CDR3 is TGCGCCAGCAGTGAGGAGACAGCTAACTATGGCTACACCTTC. The complete variable domain, with remaining parts taken from reference TRBV5-1 and TRBJ1-2, reads KAGVTQTPRYLIKTRGQQVTLSCSPISGHRSVSWYQQTPGQGLQFLFEYFSETQRNKGNFPGRFSGRQFSNSRSEMNVSTLELGDSALYLCASSEETANYGYTFGSGTRLTVV.

The chain recombines TRBV12-3 or TRBV12-4 with TRBJ1-2, with a tentative D call TRBD1 (5 bases). V was clipped by 7 bases and J by 4 bases, with 10 bases between them. The CDR3 consists of 12 residues. CDR3: CASTAGVYGYTF. The CDR3 DNA sequence: TGTGCCAGCACCGCGGGGGTCTATGGCTACACCTTC.

The chain couples TRBV7-8 to TRBJ2-2; 9 bases agree with TRBD2. This CDR3 has 18 amino acids. Germline CDR1 and CDR2: SGHVS and FQNEAQ. V was pared by 5 bases and J by 3 bases, with 13 bases of the junction left unmatched. The CDR3 spells CASSRPGTSSSDTGELFF. CDR3 in DNA: TGTGCCAGCAGCCGTCCCGGGACTAGCTCTTCTGACACCGGGGAGCTGTTTTTT.

The genes are TRBV4-1 and TRBJ1-2; D unresolved. V shed 7 bases and J shed 0 bases, with 12 bases lying between them. Germline V gene lookup returns CDR1 MGHRA and CDR2 YSYEKL. This CDR3 region has 14 residues. The CDR3 sequence: CASTRDKTNYGYTF. The CDR3 DNA reads as TGCGCCAGCACCCGAGACAAGACTAACTATGGCTACACCTTC.

The chain joins TRBV29-1 to TRBJ1-2; the D is unclear. From germline, CDR1 is SQVTM and CDR2 ANQGSEA. The CDR3 has 12 amino acids. The V and J ends lost 3 bases and 8 bases respectively, with 13 bases between them. In DNA form, the CDR3 reads TGCAGCGTTGAGGTGCGGCTCGGGGGCTACACCTTC. This encodes CSVEVRLGGYTF. Looking up the rest from reference TRBV29-1 and TRBJ1-2 gives the full variable domain: SAVISQKPSRDICQRGTSLTIQCQVDSQVTMMFWYRQQPGQSLTLIATANQGSEATYESGFVIDKFPISRPNLTFSTLTVSNMSPEDSSIYLCSVEVRLGGYTFGSGTRLTVV.